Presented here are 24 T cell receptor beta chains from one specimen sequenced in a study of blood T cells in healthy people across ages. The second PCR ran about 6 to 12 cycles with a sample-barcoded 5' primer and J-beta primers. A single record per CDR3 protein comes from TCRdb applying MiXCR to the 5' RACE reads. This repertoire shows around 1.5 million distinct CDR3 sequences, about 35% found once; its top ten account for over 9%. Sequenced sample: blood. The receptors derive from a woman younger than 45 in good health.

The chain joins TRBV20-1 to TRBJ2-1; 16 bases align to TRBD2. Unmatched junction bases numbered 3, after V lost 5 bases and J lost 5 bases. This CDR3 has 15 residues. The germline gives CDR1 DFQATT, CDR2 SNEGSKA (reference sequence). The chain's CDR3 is CSAPGLAGGNNEQFF. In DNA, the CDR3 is TGCAGTGCTCCGGGACTAGCGGGAGGGAACAATGAGCAGTTCTTC.

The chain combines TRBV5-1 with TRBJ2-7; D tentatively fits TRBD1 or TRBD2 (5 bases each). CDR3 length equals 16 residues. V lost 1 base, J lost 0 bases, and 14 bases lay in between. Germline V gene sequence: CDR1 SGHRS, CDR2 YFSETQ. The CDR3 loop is CASSLLLGTDSYEQYF. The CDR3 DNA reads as TGCGCCAGCAGCTTGTTACTCGGGACCGACTCCTACGAGCAGTACTTC.

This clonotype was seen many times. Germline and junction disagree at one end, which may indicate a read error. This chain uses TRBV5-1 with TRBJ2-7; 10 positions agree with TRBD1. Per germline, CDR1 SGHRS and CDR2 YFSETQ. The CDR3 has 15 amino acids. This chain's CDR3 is CASSLGQGGAYEQYF. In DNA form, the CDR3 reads TGTGCCAGCAGTTTAGGACAGGGGGGAGCCTACGAGCAGTACTTC. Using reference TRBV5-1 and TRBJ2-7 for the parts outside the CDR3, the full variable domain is KAGVTQTPRYLIKTRGQQVTLSCSPISGHRSVSWYQQTPGQGLQFLFEYFSETQRNKGNFPGRFSGRQFSNSRSEMNVSTLELGDSALYLCASSLGQGGAYEQYFGPGTRLTVT.

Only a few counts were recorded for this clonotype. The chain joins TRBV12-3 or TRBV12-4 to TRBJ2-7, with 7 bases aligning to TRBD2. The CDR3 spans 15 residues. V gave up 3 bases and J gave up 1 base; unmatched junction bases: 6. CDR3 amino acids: CASSFQAGVSYEQYF. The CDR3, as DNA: TGTGCCAGCAGTTTTCAGGCGGGAGTGTCCTACGAGCAGTACTTC.

The CDR3 loop reads CASRVGWSQETQYF. The CDR3 DNA reads TGCGCCAGCAGGGTCGGTTGGAGTCAAGAGACCCAGTACTTC. The chain employs TRBV5-1 and TRBJ2-5; D gene unclear. CDR3 length: 14 amino acids. Trimming shortened V by 5 bases and J by 2 bases, and 13 bases separated the two germline ends. Germline values: CDR1 SGHRS, CDR2 YFSETQ.

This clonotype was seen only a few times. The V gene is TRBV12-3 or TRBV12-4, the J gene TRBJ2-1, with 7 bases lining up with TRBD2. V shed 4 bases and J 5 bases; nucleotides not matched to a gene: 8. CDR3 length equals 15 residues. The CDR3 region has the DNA TGTGCCAGCAGTTCTCCGGGACTAATTAACAATGAGCAGTTCTTC. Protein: CASSSPGLINNEQFF.

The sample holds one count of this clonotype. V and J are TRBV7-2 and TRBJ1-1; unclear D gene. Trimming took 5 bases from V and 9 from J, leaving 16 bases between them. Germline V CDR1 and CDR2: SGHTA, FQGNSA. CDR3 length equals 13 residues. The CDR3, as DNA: TGTGCCAGCAGCCGGACTCCGACACCACAAGCTTTCTTT. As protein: CASSRTPTPQAFF.

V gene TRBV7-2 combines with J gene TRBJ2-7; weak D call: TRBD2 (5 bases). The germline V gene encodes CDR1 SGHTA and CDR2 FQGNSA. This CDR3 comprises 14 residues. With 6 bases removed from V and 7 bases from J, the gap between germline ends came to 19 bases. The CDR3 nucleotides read TGTGCCAGCAGTTCCCCGGGCCGGACTTGGGAGCAGTACTTC. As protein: CASSSPGRTWEQYF.

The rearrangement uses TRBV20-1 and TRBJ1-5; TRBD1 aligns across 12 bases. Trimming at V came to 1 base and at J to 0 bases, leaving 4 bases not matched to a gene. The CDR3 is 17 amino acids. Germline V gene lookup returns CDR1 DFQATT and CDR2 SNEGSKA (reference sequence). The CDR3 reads CSARAGTGGYSNQPQHF. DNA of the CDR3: TGCAGTGCTAGAGCCGGGACAGGGGGCTATAGCAATCAGCCCCAGCATTTT.

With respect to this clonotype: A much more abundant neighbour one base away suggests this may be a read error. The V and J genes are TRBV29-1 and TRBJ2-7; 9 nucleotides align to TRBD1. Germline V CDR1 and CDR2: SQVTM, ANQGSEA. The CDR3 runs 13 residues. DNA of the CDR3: TGCAGCGCTGAAGGCACAGGGGGCATCGAGCAGTACTTC. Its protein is CSAEGTGGIEQYF.

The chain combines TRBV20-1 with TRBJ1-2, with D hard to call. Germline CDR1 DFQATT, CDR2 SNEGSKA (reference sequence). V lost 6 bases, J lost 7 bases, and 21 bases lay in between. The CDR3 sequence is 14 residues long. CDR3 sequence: CSAQAAGWASGYTF. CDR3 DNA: TGCAGTGCCCAAGCGGCAGGTTGGGCGAGTGGCTACACCTTC.

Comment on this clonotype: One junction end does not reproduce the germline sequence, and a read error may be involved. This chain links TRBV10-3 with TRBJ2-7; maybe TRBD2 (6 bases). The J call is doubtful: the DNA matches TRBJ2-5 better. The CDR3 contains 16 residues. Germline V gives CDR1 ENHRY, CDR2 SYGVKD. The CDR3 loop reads CVISSGLGGKKETQYF. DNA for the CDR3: TGTGTCATCTCCTCGGGGCTTGGCGGGAAAAAAGAGACCCAGTACTTC.

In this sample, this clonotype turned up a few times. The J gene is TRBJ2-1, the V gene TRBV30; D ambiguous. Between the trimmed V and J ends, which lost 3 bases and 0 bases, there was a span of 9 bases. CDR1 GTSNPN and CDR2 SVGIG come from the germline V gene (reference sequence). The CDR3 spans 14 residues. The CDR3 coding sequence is TGTGCCTGGAGAATCCAGAGCTCCTACAATGAGCAGTTCTTC. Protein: CAWRIQSSYNEQFF.

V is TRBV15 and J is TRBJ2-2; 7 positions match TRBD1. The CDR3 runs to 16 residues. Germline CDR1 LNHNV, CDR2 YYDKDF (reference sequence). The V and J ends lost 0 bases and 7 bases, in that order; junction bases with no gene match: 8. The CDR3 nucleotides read TGTGCCACCAGCAGAGATAGAGCAGGGGGAGACGGGGAGCTGTTTTTT. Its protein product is CATSRDRAGGDGELFF.

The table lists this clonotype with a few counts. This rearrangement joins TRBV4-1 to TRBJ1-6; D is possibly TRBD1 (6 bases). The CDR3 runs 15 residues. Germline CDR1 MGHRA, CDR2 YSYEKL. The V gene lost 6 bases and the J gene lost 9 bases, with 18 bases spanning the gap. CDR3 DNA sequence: TGCGCCAGCAGAAACCCGACAGGTTCGCGTTCACCCCTCCACTTT. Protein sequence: CASRNPTGSRSPLHF.

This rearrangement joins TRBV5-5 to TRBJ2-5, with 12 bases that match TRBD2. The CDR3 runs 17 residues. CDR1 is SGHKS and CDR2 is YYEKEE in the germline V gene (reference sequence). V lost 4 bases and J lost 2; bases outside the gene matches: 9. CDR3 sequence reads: CASSPALAGGPQETQYF. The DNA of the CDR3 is TGTGCCAGCAGCCCCGCGCTAGCGGGGGGGCCGCAAGAGACCCAGTACTTC.

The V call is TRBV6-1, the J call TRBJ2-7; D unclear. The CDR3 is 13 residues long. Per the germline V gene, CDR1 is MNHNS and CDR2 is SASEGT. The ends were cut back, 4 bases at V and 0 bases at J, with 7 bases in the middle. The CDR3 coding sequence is TGTGCCAGCAGTGGATGTATCTCCTACGAGCAGTACTTC. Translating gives CASSGCISYEQYF.

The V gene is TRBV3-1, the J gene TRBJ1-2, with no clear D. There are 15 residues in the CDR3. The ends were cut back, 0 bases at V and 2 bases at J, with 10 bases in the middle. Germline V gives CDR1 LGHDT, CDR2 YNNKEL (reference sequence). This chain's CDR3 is CASSQDESRNYGYTF. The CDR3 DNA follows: TGTGCCAGCAGCCAAGATGAGAGCAGGAACTATGGCTACACCTTC.

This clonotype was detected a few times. The CDR3 loop is CASTIGALSYNEQFF. The CDR3, as DNA: TGTGCCAGCACCATAGGGGCCCTGTCCTACAATGAGCAGTTCTTC. V and J are TRBV6-1 and TRBJ2-1; perhaps TRBD1 as D (5 bases). Germline V gives CDR1 MNHNS, CDR2 SASEGT. V shed 7 bases and J shed 1 base, with 14 bases lying between them. This CDR3 has 15 residues.

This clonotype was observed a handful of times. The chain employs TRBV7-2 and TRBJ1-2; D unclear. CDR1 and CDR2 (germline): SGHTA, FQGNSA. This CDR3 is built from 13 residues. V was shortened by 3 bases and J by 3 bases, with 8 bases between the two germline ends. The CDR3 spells CASSFSWDYGYTF. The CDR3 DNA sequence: TGTGCCAGCAGCTTTTCCTGGGACTATGGCTACACCTTC. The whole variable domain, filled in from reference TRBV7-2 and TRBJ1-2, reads GAGVSQSPSNKVTEKGKDVELRCDPISGHTALYWYRQSLGQGLEFLIYFQGNSAPDKSGLPSDRFSAERTGGSVSTLTIQRTQQEDSAVYLCASSFSWDYGYTFGSGTRLTVV.

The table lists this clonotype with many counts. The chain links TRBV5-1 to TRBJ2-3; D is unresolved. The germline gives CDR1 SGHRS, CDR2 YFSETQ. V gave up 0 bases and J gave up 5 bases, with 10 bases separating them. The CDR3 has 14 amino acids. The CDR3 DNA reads TGCGCCAGCAGCTTGGCAGGAGCCGGAGATACGCAGTATTTT. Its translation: CASSLAGAGDTQYF.

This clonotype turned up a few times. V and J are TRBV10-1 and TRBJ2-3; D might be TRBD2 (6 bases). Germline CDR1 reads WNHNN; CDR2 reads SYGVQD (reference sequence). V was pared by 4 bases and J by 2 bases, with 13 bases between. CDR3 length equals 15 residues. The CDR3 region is CASSALGRSTDTQYF. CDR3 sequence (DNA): TGCGCCAGCAGTGCGCTCGGGAGATCCACAGATACGCAGTATTTT.

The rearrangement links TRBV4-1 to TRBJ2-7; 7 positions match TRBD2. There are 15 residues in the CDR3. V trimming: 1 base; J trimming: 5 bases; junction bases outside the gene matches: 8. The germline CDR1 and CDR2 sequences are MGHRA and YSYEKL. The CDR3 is CASSQAGGGADEQYF. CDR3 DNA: TGCGCCAGCAGCCAAGCCGGGGGAGGGGCGGACGAGCAGTACTTC.

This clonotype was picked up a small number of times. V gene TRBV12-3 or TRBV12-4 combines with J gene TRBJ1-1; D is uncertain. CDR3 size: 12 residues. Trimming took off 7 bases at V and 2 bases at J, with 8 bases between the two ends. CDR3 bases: TGTGCCAGCAACATCGGAAACACTGAAGCTTTCTTT. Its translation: CASNIGNTEAFF.